Shown below are 27 T cell receptor beta chains from a single sample sequenced in a study of glioma-infiltrating T cells. TCR alpha and beta CDR3 regions were amplified from RNA using iRepertoire nested multiplex PCR. TCRdb fed the multiplex PCR reads into MiXCR, producing one record per CDR3 protein. Of about 190,000 distinct CDR3 sequences in the sample, roughly 32% were seen once. The sample comprised glioma tissue, nonneoplastic brain tissue, or PBMCs (not recorded which). These receptors were taken from a human donor with low-grade glioma or glioblastoma, undergoing nonglioma brain surgery, or in good health (not recorded which).

The rearrangement uses TRBV7-2 and TRBJ2-5, with D perhaps TRBD1 (6 bases). Trimming left V 2 bases short and J 3 bases short, with 10 bases between. Germline V gene sequence: CDR1 SGHTA, CDR2 FQGNSA. The CDR3 runs 14 residues. CDR3 amino acids: CASSLNPGEETQYF. The CDR3, as DNA: TGTGCCAGCAGCTTAAACCCAGGGGAAGAGACCCAGTACTTC.

This clonotype was detected many times. The genes are TRBV20-1 and TRBJ2-1; the D call may be TRBD1 or TRBD2 (5 bases each). Trimming shortened V by 1 base and J by 4 bases, and 11 bases separated the two germline ends. CDR3 size: 14 residues. The V gene's germline CDR1 is DFQATT and CDR2 SNEGSKA (reference sequence). The CDR3 reads CSARGMGEYNEQFF. The DNA of the CDR3 is TGCAGTGCTAGAGGGATGGGGGAATACAATGAGCAGTTCTTC.

This clonotype was seen ten or more times. V and J are TRBV12-3 or TRBV12-4 and TRBJ1-5, with 10 bases that match TRBD1. V shed 5 bases, J shed 0 bases, and the junction held 10 bases outside the gene matches. This CDR3 is 18 amino acids long. The CDR3 DNA reads TGTGCCAGCAGTACTCTGGACAGGGGGGGACTTAGCAATCAGCCCCAGCATTTT. Translating it yields CASSTLDRGGLSNQPQHF.

In its sample, this clonotype was seen many times. For the CDR3, the DNA is TGTGCCAGCAGCCACCAGGGAGAGGGCAATCAGCCCCAGCATTTT. This gives the protein CASSHQGEGNQPQHF. J is TRBJ1-5 and V is TRBV3-1; tentatively, D is TRBD1 (5 bases). Germline assignment: CDR1 LGHDT and CDR2 YNNKEL (reference sequence). The CDR3 is 15 amino acids. Trimming cost V 3 bases and J 2 bases, with 11 bases left between them.

The chain couples TRBV30 to TRBJ2-7; no reliable D call. Germline V lookup: CDR1 GTSNPN, CDR2 SVGIG (reference sequence). V shed 0 bases and J shed 0 bases, with 6 bases lying between them. The CDR3 loop spans 13 amino acids. This chain's CDR3 is CAWSVQVSYEQYF. The CDR3 DNA follows: TGTGCCTGGAGTGTACAAGTCTCCTACGAGCAGTACTTC.

Many counts were recorded for this clonotype. The chain combines TRBV7-2 with TRBJ1-2; D not resolved. The CDR3 is 11 amino acids. Per the germline V gene, CDR1 is SGHTA and CDR2 is FQGNSA. The ends were cut back, 5 bases at V and 5 bases at J, with 6 bases in the middle. The CDR3 sequence is CASSPSYGYTF. In nucleotides, the CDR3 is TGTGCCAGCAGCCCCTCTTATGGCTACACCTTC.

This clonotype came up many times. The J gene is TRBJ1-1, the V gene TRBV27; D is undetermined. Per the germline V gene, CDR1 is MNHEY and CDR2 is SMNVEV (reference sequence). The CDR3 runs 14 residues. The V end was cut by 1 base, the J end by 1 base, with 7 bases between. Here the CDR3 reads CASSLYKKNTEAFF. The CDR3 bases are TGTGCCAGCAGTTTATATAAGAAGAACACTGAAGCTTTCTTT.

In its sample, this clonotype was seen once. This may be a read error: a much more frequent sequence differs by one nucleotide. No conserved phenylalanine or tryptophan ends this CDR3, so it is likely a read error. The chain couples TRBV18 to TRBJ2-1; 10 positions agree with TRBD2. From germline, CDR1 is KGHSH and CDR2 LQKENI. The CDR3 consists of 14 residues. V gave up 3 bases and J gave up 8 bases; unmatched junction bases: 4. CDR3 sequence reads: CASSPGTSADEQFL. The CDR3 DNA reads TGTGCCAGCTCACCCGGGACTAGCGCAGATGAGCAGTTCCTC.

J is TRBJ2-5 and V is TRBV7-6; 10 positions agree with TRBD1. Germline V lookup: CDR1 SGHVS, CDR2 FNYEAQ. Trimming cost V 6 bases and J 4 bases; bases outside gene matches: 8. The CDR3 spans 15 residues. The CDR3 bases are TGTGCCAGCAGAATGAGACAGGGGGCGGGAGAGACCCAGTACTTC. Its protein product is CASRMRQGAGETQYF.

This clonotype was seen repeatedly, ten times or more. The chain couples TRBV27 to TRBJ2-3; TRBD2 aligns across 14 bases. Trimming removed 4 bases from V and 3 bases from J; junction bases left unmatched: 6. Looked up from germline, CDR1 is MNHEY and CDR2 is SMNVEV (reference sequence). The CDR3 contains 17 residues. CDR3 sequence reads: CASSSLGLAGVTDTQYF. The CDR3 DNA reads as TGTGCCAGCAGTTCTCTGGGACTAGCGGGAGTAACAGATACGCAGTATTTT.

In this sample, this clonotype turned up a few times. CDR3 coding DNA: TGTGCCAGTAGTCCACCGAACCAGGGGGCTGTGAACACTGAAGCTTTCTTT. This translates into CASSPPNQGAVNTEAFF. The J gene is TRBJ1-1, the V gene TRBV19; 8 bases are a match to TRBD1. This CDR3 has 17 amino acids. Germline trimming cut 5 bases from V and 0 bases from J; bases unmatched to any gene: 11. The V gene's germline CDR1 is LNHDA and CDR2 SQIVND (reference sequence). The full variable domain, in which reference TRBV19 and TRBJ1-1 provide the parts outside the CDR3, is DGGITQSPKYLFRKEGQNVTLSCEQNLNHDAMYWYRQDPGQGLRLIYYSQIVNDFQKGDIAEGYSVSREKKESFPLTVTSAQKNPTAFYLCASSPPNQGAVNTEAFFGQGTRLTVV.

As regards this clonotype: A much more abundant neighbour one base away suggests this may be a read error. The J gene is TRBJ1-5, the V gene TRBV12-5; maybe TRBD1 (6 bases). Germline lookup yields CDR1 LGHNT and CDR2 FRNRAP. The CDR3 consists of 14 residues. Trimming pared 7 bases from V and 0 bases from J, leaving 10 bases between. CDR3 DNA sequence: TGTGCTAGTGATTCAGGGGATAGCAATCAGCCCCAGCATTTT. Translated: CASDSGDSNQPQHF. Full variable domain (missing parts from reference TRBV12-5 and TRBJ1-5): DARVTQTPRHKVTEMGQEVTMRCQPILGHNTVFWYRQTMMQGLELLAYFRNRAPLDDSGMPKDRFSAEMPDATLATLKIQPSEPRDSAVYFCASDSGDSNQPQHFGDGTRLSIL.

This clonotype was observed many times. The rearrangement uses TRBV29-1 and TRBJ1-2; D may be TRBD1 (5 bases). The CDR3 has 11 amino acids. Germline V lookup: CDR1 SQVTM, CDR2 ANQGSEA. In nucleotides, the CDR3 is TGCAGTTCCGGGGGGAAGTATGGCTACACCTTC. This encodes CSSGGKYGYTF.

This clonotype was recorded many times. V usage is TRBV28 and J usage is TRBJ1-1; possibly TRBD1 for D (5 bases). The V and J ends lost 6 bases and 1 base respectively, with 15 bases between them. The CDR3 extends over 15 amino acids. CDR1 and CDR2 (germline): MDHEN, SYDVKM. This chain's CDR3 is CASSPPGRWNTEAFF. The CDR3 coding sequence is TGTGCCAGCAGCCCTCCGGGACGGTGGAACACTGAAGCTTTCTTT.

In this sample, this clonotype turned up a few times. The CDR3 DNA sequence: TGTGCCAGCAGCTATACCTCAACCTATGGTGCTGAAGCTTTCTTT. This translates into CASSYTSTYGAEAFF. The chain joins TRBV5-4 to TRBJ1-1; D remains unclear. V lost 3 bases and J 6 bases, leaving 18 bases between the germline ends. The germline V gene has CDR1 SGHNT and CDR2 YYREEE (reference sequence). This CDR3 has 15 amino acids.

This clonotype has at least ten counts. This sequence joins TRBV6-1 and TRBJ2-1; D uncertain. Germline V gene lookup returns CDR1 MNHNS and CDR2 SASEGT. Trimming pared 6 bases from V and 0 bases from J, leaving 12 bases between. The CDR3 covers 15 residues. The CDR3 DNA is TGTGCCAGCAGGCCCGCTTTGTTCTCCTACAATGAGCAGTTCTTC. It yields the protein CASRPALFSYNEQFF.

This clonotype was observed many times. The rearrangement uses TRBV6-5 and TRBJ2-7, with no clear D. The V gene lost 0 bases and the J gene lost 5 bases, with 11 bases spanning the gap. This CDR3 is built from 14 residues. Germline CDR1 is MNHEY and CDR2 is SVGAGI. This CDR3 reads CASSYSGIGNEQYF. In DNA form, the CDR3 reads TGTGCCAGCAGTTACTCTGGGATTGGCAACGAGCAGTACTTC.

This CDR3 reads CASSQEGQGPPGELFF. The CDR3 nucleotides are TGCGCCAGCAGCCAAGAAGGGCAGGGACCCCCCGGGGAGCTGTTTTTT. The V call is TRBV4-3, the J call TRBJ2-2; D is possibly TRBD1 or TRBD2 (5 bases each). Per the germline V gene, CDR1 is LGHNA and CDR2 is YSLEER. The V end was cut by 0 bases, the J end by 6 bases, with 14 bases between. CDR3 length equals 16 residues.

Turning to this clonotype: This may be a read error: a much more frequent sequence differs by one nucleotide. The chain employs TRBV4-1 and TRBJ2-2; D may match TRBD1 or TRBD2 (5 bases each). Germline CDR1 and CDR2: MGHRA and YSYEKL. The CDR3 contains 15 residues. The CDR3 region is CASSQPLRGTGEMFF. CDR3 nucleotides: TGCGCCAGCAGCCAACCTCTCCGGGGCACCGGGGAGATGTTTTTT.

A word on this clonotype: Mismatch with germline at one junction end may stem from a read error. The rearrangement links TRBV6-1 to TRBJ2-2; D not resolved. This CDR3 spans 12 amino acids. Per germline, CDR1 MNHNS and CDR2 SASEGT. In nucleotides, the CDR3 is TGCGCCAGCATTGAAGTAGCCGGGGAGCTGTTTTTT. Its translation: CASIEVAGELFF.

Only a few counts were recorded for this clonotype. The rearrangement joins TRBV10-2 to TRBJ2-7; D uncertain. This CDR3 comprises 12 residues. CDR1 WSHSY and CDR2 SAAADI come from the germline V gene. V was clipped by 3 bases and J by 1 base, with 4 bases between them. In nucleotides, the CDR3 is TGCGCCAGCAGTGAACTATCCTACGAGCAGTACTTC. Amino acids: CASSELSYEQYF.

The gene calls are TRBV20-1 and TRBJ2-3; 11 nucleotides agree with TRBD2. Germline-derived CDR1 and CDR2 are DFQATT and SNEGSKA (reference sequence). The CDR3 has 18 residues. V trimming: 3 bases; J trimming: 2 bases; junction bases outside the gene matches: 13. CDR3 in amino acids: CSASRSLRLAGNTDTQYF. CDR3 nucleotide sequence: TGCAGTGCTAGCAGGAGTTTGAGACTAGCGGGGAACACAGATACGCAGTATTTT.

In its sample, this clonotype was seen many times. V is TRBV7-2 and J is TRBJ1-1, with 7 bases that match TRBD1. The CDR3 consists of 17 residues. With V trimmed by 1 base and J by 1 base, 9 bases remained unmatched. Germline lookup yields CDR1 SGHTA and CDR2 FQGNSA. The CDR3 reads CASSLGVLQGRNTEAFF. In DNA form, the CDR3 reads TGTGCCAGCAGCTTAGGGGTCCTACAGGGGCGGAACACTGAAGCTTTCTTT.

This clonotype was counted ten times or more. The gene calls are TRBV4-3 and TRBJ2-7, with D perhaps matching TRBD2 (5 bases). The CDR3 is 15 residues long. V lost 4 bases and J lost 3, with 16 bases in between. Looked up from germline, CDR1 is LGHNA and CDR2 is YSLEER. CDR3 DNA: TGCGCCAGCAGCCGTAGAGAGGGAGTTTTCTACGAGCAGTACTTC. Amino acids: CASSRREGVFYEQYF.

Concerning this clonotype itself: This sequence may be a read error, since a much larger clone differs from it by one base. The gene calls are TRBV7-9 and TRBJ1-5; D gene ambiguous. The CDR3 is made up of 13 amino acids. Trimming took off 5 bases at V and 6 bases at J, with 11 bases between the two ends. Per the germline V gene, CDR1 is SEHNR and CDR2 is FQNEAQ (reference sequence). The CDR3 here is CASSPDEIQPQHF. The CDR3, as DNA: TGTGCCAGCAGCCCGGACGAAATTCAGCCCCAGCATTTT.

This clonotype was seen ten or more times. This chain joins TRBV6-2 or TRBV6-3 and TRBJ1-2; D not resolved. V was pared by 0 bases and J by 5 bases, with 19 bases between. Germline loops: CDR1 MNHEY, CDR2 SVGEGT. This CDR3 contains 17 residues. This CDR3 is CASSYSSTRRLQYGYTF. The DNA for the CDR3 is TGTGCCAGCAGTTACTCGAGTACTCGTCGCCTTCAATATGGCTACACCTTC.

In this sample, this clonotype turned up a few times. The rearrangement uses TRBV19 and TRBJ2-2; weak D call: TRBD1 (6 bases). The CDR3 has 15 amino acids. Trimming removed 1 base from V and 5 bases from J, with 11 bases in between. Germline lookup yields CDR1 LNHDA and CDR2 SQIVND (reference sequence). CDR3: CASSIGGGGTGELFF. As DNA, the CDR3 is TGTGCCAGTAGTATAGGTGGGGGCGGTACCGGGGAGCTGTTTTTT. Together with reference TRBV19 and TRBJ2-2, the CDR3 gives the full variable domain: DGGITQSPKYLFRKEGQNVTLSCEQNLNHDAMYWYRQDPGQGLRLIYYSQIVNDFQKGDIAEGYSVSREKKESFPLTVTSAQKNPTAFYLCASSIGGGGTGELFFGEGSRLTVL.